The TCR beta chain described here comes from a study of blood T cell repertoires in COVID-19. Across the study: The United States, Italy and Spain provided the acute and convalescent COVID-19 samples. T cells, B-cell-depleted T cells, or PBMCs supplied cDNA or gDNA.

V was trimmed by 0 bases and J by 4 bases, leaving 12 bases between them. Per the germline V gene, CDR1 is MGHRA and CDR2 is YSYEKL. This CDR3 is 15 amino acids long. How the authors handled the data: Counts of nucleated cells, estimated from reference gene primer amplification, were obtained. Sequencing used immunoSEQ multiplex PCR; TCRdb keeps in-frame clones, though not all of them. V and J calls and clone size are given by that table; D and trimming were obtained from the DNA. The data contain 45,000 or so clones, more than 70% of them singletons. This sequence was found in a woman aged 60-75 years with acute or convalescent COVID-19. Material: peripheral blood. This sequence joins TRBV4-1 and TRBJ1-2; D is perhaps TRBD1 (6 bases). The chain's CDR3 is CASSQDGARGYGYTF. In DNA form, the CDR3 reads TGCGCCAGCAGCCAAGATGGGGCCAGGGGCTATGGCTACACCTTC.